Each of the 28 T cell receptor beta chains below was sequenced from the same sample in a study of cytomegalovirus exposure and HLA in healthy donors. The PCR ran on 60 Vbeta and 13 Jbeta primers. Sequencing used immunoSEQ multiplex PCR; TCRdb keeps in-frame clones, though not all of them. The sample has approximately 200,000 clones, almost 80% seen once. Source material: PBMCs. These receptors were obtained from a young man in good health and CMV-seronegative.

Only one count was recorded for this clone. J is TRBJ1-1 and V is TRBV6-5; D gene unclear. CDR1 MNHEY and CDR2 SVGAGI come from the germline V gene. The V end lost 8 bases, the J end lost 0 bases, and 10 bases lay between the germline ends. The CDR3 contains 13 residues. This chain's CDR3 is CASGGPMNTEAFF. CDR3 nucleotide sequence: TGTGCCAGCGGAGGACCGATGAACACTGAAGCTTTCTTT.

V is TRBV19 and J is TRBJ2-2; D is perhaps TRBD2 (7 bases). V shed 3 bases and J shed 7 bases, with 12 bases lying between them. Germline lookup yields CDR1 LNHDA and CDR2 SQIVND (reference sequence). This CDR3 has 14 amino acids. Here the CDR3 reads CASSIAGAGGELFF. The CDR3 DNA follows: TGTGCCAGTAGTATTGCGGGGGCGGGCGGGGAGCTGTTTTTT.

The V and J genes are TRBV7-3 and TRBJ1-1; no reliable D call. Germline V CDR1 and CDR2: SGHTA, FQGTGA. The ends were cut back, 2 bases at V and 1 base at J, with 8 bases in the middle. This CDR3 contains 14 residues. The CDR3 reads CASSLESGNTEAFF. The DNA of the CDR3 is TGTGCCAGCAGCTTAGAGTCAGGGAACACTGAAGCTTTCTTT.

The V call is TRBV5-4, the J call TRBJ2-2, with 9 positions matching TRBD1. The CDR3 sequence is 16 residues long. Germline-derived CDR1 and CDR2 are SGHNT and YYREEE (reference sequence). With V trimmed by 4 bases and J by 7 bases, 11 bases remained unmatched. CDR3 protein: CASSPTGGAAGGELFF. The CDR3 DNA reads as TGTGCCAGCAGCCCTACAGGGGGCGCCGCAGGCGGGGAGCTGTTTTTT.

This clone appeared once. This rearrangement joins TRBV6-1 to TRBJ1-1; D is undetermined. The germline V and J ends were trimmed by 4 bases and 8 bases, with 14 bases remaining between them. This CDR3 has 13 residues. CDR1 is MNHNS, CDR2 SASEGT, per germline. The CDR3 here is CASSGSSQAEAFF. The CDR3 nucleotides are TGTGCCAGCAGTGGTAGCAGCCAAGCCGAAGCTTTCTTT.

The chain recombines TRBV19 with TRBJ2-3; 9 bases line up with TRBD1. CDR3 size: 17 residues. In germline, CDR1 is LNHDA, CDR2 SQIVND (reference sequence). Losses at the gene ends were 6 bases for V and 0 bases for J; bases not matched to a gene: 10. Here the CDR3 reads CASRAYAGTGSTDTQYF. DNA for the CDR3: TGTGCCAGTAGAGCATATGCCGGGACAGGGAGCACAGATACGCAGTATTTT.

This clone showed up just once. The gene calls are TRBV28 and TRBJ2-1, with D unclear. The CDR3 sequence is 12 residues long. Germline V gene data show CDR1 as MDHEN and CDR2 as SYDVKM. The V end was cut by 8 bases, the J end by 6 bases, with 11 bases between. In nucleotides, the CDR3 is TGTGCCAGCGAGGCGGCCTCCAATGAGCAGTTCTTC. This gives the protein CASEAASNEQFF.

V is TRBV7-2 and J is TRBJ2-3; 11 bases line up with TRBD2. This CDR3 has 18 residues. J was trimmed by 1 base and V by 2 bases; bases with no gene match: 8. Germline V gene data show CDR1 as SGHTA and CDR2 as FQGNSA. For the CDR3, the DNA is TGTGCCAGCAGCTTAAGCCTAGCGGGGGGTTTTGGCACAGATACGCAGTATTTT. It is translated as CASSLSLAGGFGTDTQYF.

A few counts support this clone. V usage is TRBV11-3 and J usage is TRBJ2-7; 9 bases fit TRBD1. V lost 5 bases to trimming and J lost 3 bases; unmatched junction nucleotides: 5. Germline V gene data show CDR1 as SGHNT and CDR2 as YENEEA. This CDR3 region has 14 residues. CDR3 residues: CASSPGTGRYEQYF. In DNA, the CDR3 is TGTGCCAGCAGCCCAGGGACAGGGCGCTACGAGCAGTACTTC.

This chain connects TRBV6-5 to TRBJ2-7; perhaps TRBD2 as D (5 bases). Trimming pared 6 bases from V and 1 base from J, leaving 16 bases between. Germline lookup yields CDR1 MNHEY and CDR2 SVGAGI. This CDR3 comprises 15 residues. The CDR3 protein is CASSALLGPSYEQYF. In DNA, the CDR3 is TGTGCCAGCAGCGCTTTACTAGGTCCGTCCTACGAGCAGTACTTC.

This clone was seen only a few times. V is TRBV7-9 and J is TRBJ2-3; TRBD2 agrees at 11 bases. CDR3 length equals 16 residues. CDR1 SEHNR and CDR2 FQNEAQ come from the germline V gene (reference sequence). V lost 1 base, J lost 5 bases, and 5 bases stayed unmatched. CDR3 sequence reads: CASSLGLAGRRDTQYF. In nucleotides, the CDR3 is TGTGCCAGCAGCTTAGGACTAGCGGGACGTAGAGATACGCAGTATTTT. Looking up the rest from reference TRBV7-9 and TRBJ2-3 gives the full variable domain: DTGVSQNPRHKITKRGQNVTFRCDPISEHNRLYWYRQTLGQGPEFLTYFQNEAQLEKSRLLSDRFSAERPKGSFSTLEIQRTEQGDSAMYLCASSLGLAGRRDTQYFGPGTRLTVL.

As concerns this clone: The identical CDR3 is also encoded by other nucleotide sequences in the sample. V is TRBV7-9 and J is TRBJ1-2; 9 nucleotides agree with TRBD1. Germline V gene lookup returns CDR1 SEHNR and CDR2 FQNEAQ (reference sequence). The CDR3 contains 13 residues. Germline trimming cut 5 bases from V and 6 bases from J; bases unmatched to any gene: 4. The DNA for the CDR3 is TGTGCCAGCAGCCCCGGGACAGGGCATGGCTACACCTTC. This translates into CASSPGTGHGYTF.

This clone has only one observation. The genes are TRBV9 and TRBJ1-6; a possible D gene is TRBD1 (6 bases). Trimming removed 2 bases from V and 10 bases from J, with 13 bases in between. The V gene's germline CDR1 is SGDLS and CDR2 YYNGEE. The CDR3 is 14 amino acids. CDR3 in amino acids: CASSVKGGDSPLHF. The CDR3, as DNA: TGTGCCAGCAGCGTTAAAGGGGGGGACTCACCCCTCCACTTT.

This chain connects TRBV2 to TRBJ2-7, with D maybe TRBD2 (5 bases). CDR3 size: 18 residues. V was cut by 8 bases and J by 1 base, with 27 bases left in between. Germline CDR1 reads SNHLY; CDR2 reads FYNNEI. The CDR3 sequence is CASGLTGSDLLLSYEQYF. CDR3 DNA: TGTGCCAGCGGCCTCACGGGGTCCGACCTCCTACTTTCCTACGAGCAGTACTTC.

The chain links TRBV29-1 to TRBJ2-7, with TRBD1 matching 9 bases. V trimming: 4 bases; J trimming: 1 base; junction bases outside the gene matches: 2. In germline, CDR1 is SQVTM, CDR2 ANQGSEA. The CDR3 is 13 amino acids. CDR3 sequence reads: CSVGGTGSYEQYF. The CDR3 coding sequence is TGCAGCGTTGGGGGGACAGGGTCCTACGAGCAGTACTTC.

The V and J genes are TRBV29-1 and TRBJ2-7; D is perhaps TRBD1 (6 bases). Germline-derived CDR1 and CDR2 are SQVTM and ANQGSEA. This CDR3 is built from 12 residues. The V end lost 7 bases, the J end lost 1 base, and 11 bases lay between the germline ends. As DNA, the CDR3 is TGCAGCGCCGGACAGAATTCCTACGAGCAGTACTTC. This sequence encodes CSAGQNSYEQYF.

The V and J genes are TRBV6-5 and TRBJ1-1; tentative D call: TRBD1 (5 bases). Trimming took off 0 bases at V and 3 bases at J, with 8 bases between the two ends. This CDR3 comprises 14 residues. CDR1 is MNHEY, CDR2 SVGAGI, per germline. DNA for the CDR3: TGTGCCAGCAGTTACTCGACGGGGGACACTGAAGCTTTCTTT. Its translation: CASSYSTGDTEAFF.

The rearrangement links TRBV6-5 to TRBJ2-2; 10 bases match TRBD2. Germline lookup yields CDR1 MNHEY and CDR2 SVGAGI. Trimming cost V 6 bases and J 5 bases; bases outside gene matches: 6. This CDR3 has 15 residues. CDR3: CASRAGTSATGELFF. The CDR3 DNA sequence: TGTGCCAGCAGAGCCGGGACTAGCGCAACCGGGGAGCTGTTTTTT.

J is TRBJ2-7 and V is TRBV7-2, with 11 bases fitting TRBD2. V was pared by 5 bases and J by 5 bases, with 8 bases of the junction left unmatched. The germline CDR1 and CDR2 sequences are SGHTA and FQGNSA. This CDR3 is built from 15 residues. CDR3 loop: CASSQIAGGPHEQYF. DNA for the CDR3: TGTGCCAGCAGCCAAATAGCGGGGGGGCCGCACGAGCAGTACTTC.

The rearrangement joins TRBV28 to TRBJ2-3, with 7 bases identical to TRBD1. There are 19 residues in the CDR3. Trimming at V came to 4 bases and at J to 0 bases, leaving 16 bases not matched to a gene. Germline CDR1 is MDHEN and CDR2 is SYDVKM. DNA of the CDR3: TGTGCCAGCAGTTCCCTGTGGGGACAGTCTAAAACTAGCACAGATACGCAGTATTTT. The encoded protein is CASSSLWGQSKTSTDTQYF.

This clone has only one observation. This chain uses TRBV5-1 with TRBJ2-1, with D unresolved. Germline-derived CDR1 and CDR2 are SGHRS and YFSETQ. This CDR3 has 13 residues. V was clipped by 4 bases and J by 9 bases, with 14 bases between them. The CDR3: CASSPTPYPEQFF. The CDR3 region has the DNA TGCGCCAGCAGCCCTACCCCCTATCCTGAGCAGTTCTTC.

As for this clone: Compared with germline, one end of the junction differs, possibly owing to a read error. The chain joins TRBV7-9 to TRBJ2-1, with 7 bases that match TRBD1. The length of the CDR3 is 15 residues. Looked up from germline, CDR1 is SEHNR and CDR2 is FQNEAQ (reference sequence). This CDR3 is CSSSELDRVVDEQFF. The CDR3 DNA reads TGTTCCAGCAGCGAACTCGACAGGGTGGTTGATGAGCAGTTCTTC. The entire variable domain, with the rest obtained from reference TRBV7-9 and TRBJ2-1, is as follows: DTGVSQNPRHKITKRGQNVTFRCDPISEHNRLYWYRQTLGQGPEFLTYFQNEAQLEKSRLLSDRFSAERPKGSFSTLEIQRTEQGDSAMYLCSSSELDRVVDEQFFGPGTRLTVL.

CDR3 nucleotide sequence: TGTGCCAGCAGTTATCAAACCGGCTCCTACAATGAGCAGTTCTTC. Protein product: CASSYQTGSYNEQFF. The chain has TRBV5-6 and TRBJ2-1; no definite D call. There are 15 residues in the CDR3. CDR1 and CDR2 from the germline V gene are SGHDT and YYEEEE. Trimming shortened V by 5 bases and J by 0 bases, and 12 bases separated the two germline ends.

The table lists this clone with a count of one. The J gene is TRBJ2-3, the V gene TRBV13; 7 bases fit TRBD2. Per the germline V gene, CDR1 is PRHDT and CDR2 is FYEKMQ (reference sequence). This CDR3 has 16 amino acids. With 1 base clipped from V and 3 bases from J, the junction kept 7 bases outside the gene matches. The CDR3 loop is CASSLASPGRTDTQYF. Here the CDR3 DNA reads TGTGCCAGCAGCTTAGCCAGCCCCGGGAGGACAGATACGCAGTATTTT.

The chain employs TRBV4-3 and TRBJ1-5, with D possibly being TRBD1 (6 bases). The length of the CDR3 is 17 residues. CDR1 is LGHNA and CDR2 is YSLEER in the germline V gene. V was cut by 0 bases and J by 0 bases, with 12 bases left in between. This CDR3 is CASSQDVTGYSNQPQHF. CDR3 nucleotide sequence: TGCGCCAGCAGCCAAGATGTGACAGGCTATAGCAATCAGCCCCAGCATTTT.

V and J are TRBV6-1 and TRBJ2-7; D possibly corresponds to TRBD1 (5 bases). The CDR3 spans 12 residues. V lost 8 bases, J lost 0 bases, and 8 bases lay in between. The germline gives CDR1 MNHNS, CDR2 SASEGT. The CDR3 sequence is CASWGNSYEQYF. In DNA, the CDR3 is TGTGCCAGCTGGGGCAACTCCTACGAGCAGTACTTC.

The gene calls are TRBV7-8 and TRBJ2-1; 8 bases are shared with TRBD2. V was clipped by 1 base and J by 7 bases; unmatched bases: 12. The CDR3 loop spans 17 amino acids. Germline values: CDR1 SGHVS, CDR2 FQNEAQ. DNA of the CDR3: TGTGCCAGCAGCTTAGTGGTGGGCGGGGGGTCGGGGAATGAGCAGTTCTTC. Its translation: CASSLVVGGGSGNEQFF.

The rearrangement joins TRBV25-1 to TRBJ1-2, with TRBD1 matching 8 bases. The V gene end was trimmed by 2 bases and the J gene end by 7 bases; junction bases not matched to a gene: 15. Germline-derived CDR1 and CDR2 are MGHDK and SYGVNS. This CDR3 spans 17 amino acids. The chain's CDR3 is CASSEGASQGARSGYTF. The CDR3 DNA is TGTGCCAGCAGTGAAGGGGCCTCGCAGGGGGCGAGGAGTGGCTACACCTTC.